These 18 T cell receptor beta chains were sequenced from one sample in a study of blood T cells in healthy people across ages. Together with a sample-barcoded 5' primer, a J-beta primer mix was included in a second PCR lasting about 6 to 12 cycles. Via MiXCR, TCRdb re-called the 5' RACE reads, giving one row per CDR3 protein. The sample lists 700,000 or so distinct CDR3 sequences, approximately 40% seen once, with 30% in the top ten. The specimen was blood. Receptors originate from a man at least 80 years old in good health.

V gene TRBV7-2 combines with J gene TRBJ2-2, with D perhaps matching TRBD1 or TRBD2 (5 bases each). Trimming cost V 0 bases and J 4 bases, with 9 bases left between them. Germline values: CDR1 SGHTA, CDR2 FQGNSA. The CDR3 totals 15 residues. CDR3: CASSLAGRSTGELFF. CDR3 coding DNA: TGTGCCAGCAGCTTAGCGGGACGGAGCACCGGGGAGCTGTTTTTT.

The chain couples TRBV7-6 to TRBJ2-5; D not certain. The CDR3 spans 16 residues. The germline V gene has CDR1 SGHVS and CDR2 FNYEAQ. V was pared by 5 bases and J by 4 bases, with 20 bases between. CDR3 in DNA: TGTGCCAGCAGCCACCTATTGGGCCACCGTTTAGAGACCCAGTACTTC. This sequence encodes CASSHLLGHRLETQYF.

This chain connects TRBV2 to TRBJ2-3, with D perhaps TRBD1 (6 bases). V dropped 8 bases and J dropped 4 bases, with 16 bases sitting between them. CDR1 and CDR2 from the germline V gene are SNHLY and FYNNEI. The CDR3 is 14 amino acids. The CDR3 coding sequence is TGTGCCAGCGGACAGACAGGACAAGCAGATACGCAGTATTTT. This sequence encodes CASGQTGQADTQYF.

V is TRBV15 and J is TRBJ2-7, with TRBD2 matching 9 bases. The CDR3 consists of 16 residues. V was clipped by 5 bases and J by 7 bases; unmatched bases: 15. Germline V gene data show CDR1 as LNHNV and CDR2 as YYDKDF (reference sequence). The CDR3 DNA reads TGTGCCACCAGCTCCCTGTTAGCGGGGGCCGCGGGAGAGCAGTACTTC. Translating it yields CATSSLLAGAAGEQYF.

This clonotype was found a few times. The chain couples TRBV11-2 to TRBJ2-3; 11 bases match TRBD2. CDR3 length: 20 amino acids. CDR1 is SGHAT and CDR2 is FQNNGV in the germline V gene. With V trimmed by 1 base and J by 2 bases, 14 bases remained unmatched. The CDR3 reads CASSLGRGLAGGEATDTQYF. In DNA, the CDR3 is TGTGCCAGCAGCTTAGGCCGCGGGCTAGCGGGGGGCGAGGCCACAGATACGCAGTATTTT. The complete variable domain, with remaining parts taken from reference TRBV11-2 and TRBJ2-3, reads EAGVAQSPRYKIIEKRQSVAFWCNPISGHATLYWYQQILGQGPKLLIQFQNNGVVDDSQLPKDRFSAERLKGVDSTLKIQPAKLEDSAVYLCASSLGRGLAGGEATDTQYFGPGTRLTVL.

In its sample, this clonotype was seen a few times. The chain couples TRBV6-5 to TRBJ2-7; D not resolved. This CDR3 has 11 amino acids. Germline V CDR1 and CDR2: MNHEY, SVGAGI. V dropped 8 bases and J dropped 3 bases, with 8 bases sitting between them. CDR3 region: CASPGSYEQYF. In DNA, the CDR3 is TGTGCCAGCCCCGGTAGCTACGAGCAGTACTTC.

This clonotype was counted at least ten times. V usage is TRBV5-1 and J usage is TRBJ2-3, with 9 positions matching TRBD2. The CDR3 totals 18 residues. V lost 0 bases and J lost 0; bases outside the gene matches: 8. Germline values: CDR1 SGHRS, CDR2 YFSETQ. The CDR3 sequence is CASSLALAGIPSTDTQYF. CDR3 nucleotides: TGCGCCAGCAGCTTGGCCCTAGCGGGGATACCTAGCACAGATACGCAGTATTTT.

This clonotype was detected once. The chain carries TRBV6-2 or TRBV6-3 and TRBJ2-1; TRBD2 aligns across 7 bases. V shed 5 bases, J shed 8 bases, and the junction held 9 bases outside the gene matches. Germline CDR1 and CDR2: MNHEY and SVGEGT. The length of the CDR3 is 14 residues. CDR3 region: CASSVGLRGDEQFF. CDR3 DNA sequence: TGTGCCAGCAGTGTCGGGCTCCGGGGGGATGAGCAGTTCTTC.

This clonotype was counted ten times or more. The rearrangement uses TRBV10-3 and TRBJ2-3; possible D gene TRBD1, 6 bases. The CDR3 has 16 residues. V was shortened by 5 bases and J by 5 bases, with 20 bases between the two germline ends. Germline V gene lookup returns CDR1 ENHRY and CDR2 SYGVKD. In DNA form, the CDR3 reads TGTGCCATCAGTTCCTCAAGTGGGGGCGCAGGAGATACGCAGTATTTT. It encodes CAISSSSGGAGDTQYF.

In this sample, this clonotype turned up a few times. The J gene is TRBJ2-5, the V gene TRBV25-1; 7 bases line up with TRBD2. CDR3 length equals 14 residues. Germline V gene sequence: CDR1 MGHDK, CDR2 SYGVNS. J was trimmed by 2 bases and V by 3 bases; bases with no gene match: 3. CDR3 in DNA: TGTGCCAGCAGTGATGGGGGGGTTCAAGAGACCCAGTACTTC. Encoded protein: CASSDGGVQETQYF.

The chain links TRBV10-2 to TRBJ2-3, with TRBD2 identical over 11 bases. The trim removed 6 bases at V and 3 bases at J, leaving 8 bases unmatched. CDR1 WSHSY and CDR2 SAAADI come from the germline V gene. The CDR3 totals 16 residues. The CDR3 bases are TGCGCCAGCAGATCAGGGACTAGCGGAAAAACAGATACGCAGTATTTT. Translation: CASRSGTSGKTDTQYF.

This clonotype was counted at least ten times. The V gene is TRBV10-2, the J gene TRBJ2-7, with D possibly being TRBD1 (6 bases). The V and J ends lost 4 bases and 3 bases respectively, with 7 bases between them. The CDR3 has 12 residues. Germline CDR1 is WSHSY and CDR2 is SAAADI. The CDR3: CASSGRGYEQYF. The CDR3 DNA follows: TGCGCCAGCAGTGGCAGGGGCTACGAGCAGTACTTC.

The chain links TRBV20-1 to TRBJ1-5; D gene unclear. Germline-derived CDR1 and CDR2 are DFQATT and SNEGSKA (reference sequence). The CDR3 spans 14 residues. V lost 2 bases to trimming and J lost 5 bases, with 13 bases between them. The CDR3 nucleotides read TGCAGTGCTAGACGGCTGGAAATGGATCAGCCCCAGCATTTT. Translation gives CSARRLEMDQPQHF.

The chain carries TRBV20-1 and TRBJ2-3, with D unresolved. The CDR3 spans 13 residues. Per the germline V gene, CDR1 is DFQATT and CDR2 is SNEGSKA (reference sequence). Deletions cut 8 bases from V and 1 base from J, with 13 bases between. CDR3 DNA: TGCAGTTCCGCCCGAGACCGCACAGATACGCAGTATTTT. Protein sequence: CSSARDRTDTQYF.

The chain couples TRBV4-3 to TRBJ1-5, with 12 nucleotides matching TRBD1. V was pared by 4 bases and J by 2 bases, with 3 bases of the junction left unmatched. The germline V gene has CDR1 LGHNA and CDR2 YSLEER. This CDR3 comprises 16 residues. The CDR3 region is CASSPGTGGRNQPQHF. CDR3 sequence (DNA): TGCGCCAGCAGCCCCGGGACAGGGGGCCGCAATCAGCCCCAGCATTTT.

The chain has TRBV5-6 and TRBJ2-3; a possible D gene is TRBD1 (6 bases). CDR3 size: 14 residues. V was shortened by 2 bases and J by 1 base, with 8 bases between the two germline ends. From germline, CDR1 is SGHDT and CDR2 YYEEEE. This CDR3 reads CASSFRQGTDTQYF. The CDR3 coding sequence is TGTGCCAGCAGCTTCAGACAGGGCACAGATACGCAGTATTTT.

Only a few counts were recorded for this clonotype. Here the CDR3 reads CASSERGAISEQYF. CDR3 DNA: TGTGCCAGCAGCGAGCGGGGGGCCATCTCCGAGCAGTACTTC. The genes are TRBV9 and TRBJ2-7; 9 bases align to TRBD2. Germline V lookup: CDR1 SGDLS, CDR2 YYNGEE. The CDR3 is made up of 14 amino acids. V was clipped by 3 bases and J by 6 bases; unmatched bases: 7.

This clonotype has just a few counts. The chain links TRBV18 to TRBJ2-1; TRBD1 aligns across 7 bases. Losses at the gene ends were 4 bases for V and 6 bases for J; bases not matched to a gene: 21. Germline V CDR1 and CDR2: KGHSH, LQKENI. The CDR3 totals 19 residues. DNA of the CDR3: TGTGCCAGCTCACTTTCCCCCTTAGGGGGCGCCGTGGCTGCCAATGAGCAGTTCTTC. This encodes CASSLSPLGGAVAANEQFF.